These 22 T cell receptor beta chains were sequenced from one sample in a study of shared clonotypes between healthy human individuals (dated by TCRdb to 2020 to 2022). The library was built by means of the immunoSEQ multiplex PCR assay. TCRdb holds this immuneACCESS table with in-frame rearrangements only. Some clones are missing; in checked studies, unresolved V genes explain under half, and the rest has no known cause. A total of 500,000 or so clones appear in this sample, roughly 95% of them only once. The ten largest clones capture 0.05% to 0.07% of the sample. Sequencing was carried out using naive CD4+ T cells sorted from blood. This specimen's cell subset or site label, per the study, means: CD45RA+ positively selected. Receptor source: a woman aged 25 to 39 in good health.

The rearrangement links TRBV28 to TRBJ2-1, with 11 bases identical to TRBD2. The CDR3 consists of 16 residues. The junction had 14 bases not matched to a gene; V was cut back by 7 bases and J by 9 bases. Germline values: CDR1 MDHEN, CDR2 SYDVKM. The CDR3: CASIRSSGRFGLEQFF. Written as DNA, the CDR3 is TGTGCCAGCATCCGATCTAGCGGGAGGTTCGGGCTTGAGCAGTTCTTC.

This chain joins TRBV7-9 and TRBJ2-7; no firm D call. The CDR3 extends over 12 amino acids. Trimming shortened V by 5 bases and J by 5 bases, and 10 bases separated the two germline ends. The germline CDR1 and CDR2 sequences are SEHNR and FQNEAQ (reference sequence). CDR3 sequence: CASSPSWDEQYF. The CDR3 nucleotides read TGTGCCAGCAGCCCTAGTTGGGACGAGCAGTACTTC. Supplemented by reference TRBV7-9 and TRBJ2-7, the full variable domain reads DTGVSQNPRHKITKRGQNVTFRCDPISEHNRLYWYRQTLGQGPEFLTYFQNEAQLEKSRLLSDRFSAERPKGSFSTLEIQRTEQGDSAMYLCASSPSWDEQYFGPGTRLTVT.

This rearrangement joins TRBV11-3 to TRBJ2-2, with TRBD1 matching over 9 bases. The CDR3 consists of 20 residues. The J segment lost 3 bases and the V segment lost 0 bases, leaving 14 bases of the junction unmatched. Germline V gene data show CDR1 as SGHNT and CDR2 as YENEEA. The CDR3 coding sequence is TGTGCCAGCAGCTTAGATTATCGGTTCGGGGACAGGGTAGACACCGGGGAGCTGTTTTTT. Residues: CASSLDYRFGDRVDTGELFF.

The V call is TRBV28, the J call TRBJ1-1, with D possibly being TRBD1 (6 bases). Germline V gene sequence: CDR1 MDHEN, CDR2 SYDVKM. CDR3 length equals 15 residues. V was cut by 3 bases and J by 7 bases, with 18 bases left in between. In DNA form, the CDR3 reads TGTGCCAGCAGTTTTCAGGCAGGGGCAAGGGGTGAAGCTTTCTTT. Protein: CASSFQAGARGEAFF. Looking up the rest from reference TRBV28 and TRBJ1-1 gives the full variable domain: DVKVTQSSRYLVKRTGEKVFLECVQDMDHENMFWYRQDPGLGLRLIYFSYDVKMKEKGDIPEGYSVSREKKERFSLILESASTNQTSMYLCASSFQAGARGEAFFGQGTRLTVV.

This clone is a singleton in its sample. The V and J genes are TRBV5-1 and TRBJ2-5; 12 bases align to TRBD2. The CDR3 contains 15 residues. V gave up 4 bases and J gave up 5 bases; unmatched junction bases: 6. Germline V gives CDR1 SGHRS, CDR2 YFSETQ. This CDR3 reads CASSIGLAGMETQYF. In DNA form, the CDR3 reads TGCGCCAGCAGCATTGGACTAGCGGGAATGGAGACCCAGTACTTC.

CDR3 region: CASSDLEVANQPQHF. The CDR3 DNA reads TGTGCCAGCAGTGATCTGGAAGTCGCAAATCAGCCCCAGCATTTT. V usage is TRBV2 and J usage is TRBJ1-5; D is ambiguous. Germline CDR1 reads SNHLY; CDR2 reads FYNNEI. The CDR3 has 15 residues. V was shortened by 3 bases and J by 4 bases, with 13 bases between the two germline ends.

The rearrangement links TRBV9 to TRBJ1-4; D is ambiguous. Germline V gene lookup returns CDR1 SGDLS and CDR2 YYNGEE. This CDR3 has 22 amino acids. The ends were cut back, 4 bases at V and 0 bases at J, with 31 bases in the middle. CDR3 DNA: TGTGCCAGCAGCAGAGCCCTCGGTTCTGGGTCGCCCGTCCTATCAACTAATGAAAAACTGTTTTTT. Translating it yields CASSRALGSGSPVLSTNEKLFF.

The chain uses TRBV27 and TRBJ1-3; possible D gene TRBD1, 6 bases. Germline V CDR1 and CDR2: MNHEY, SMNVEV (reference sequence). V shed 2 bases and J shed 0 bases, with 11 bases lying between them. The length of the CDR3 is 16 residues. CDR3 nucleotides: TGTGCCAGCAGTTTAGGGGGCCGCAGCTCTGGAAACACCATATATTTT. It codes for CASSLGGRSSGNTIYF.

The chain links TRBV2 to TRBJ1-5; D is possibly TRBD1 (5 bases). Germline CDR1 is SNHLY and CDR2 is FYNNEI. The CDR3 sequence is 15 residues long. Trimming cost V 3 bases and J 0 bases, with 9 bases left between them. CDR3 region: CASSETDYSNQPQHF. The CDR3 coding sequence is TGTGCCAGCAGTGAGACAGACTATAGCAATCAGCCCCAGCATTTT.

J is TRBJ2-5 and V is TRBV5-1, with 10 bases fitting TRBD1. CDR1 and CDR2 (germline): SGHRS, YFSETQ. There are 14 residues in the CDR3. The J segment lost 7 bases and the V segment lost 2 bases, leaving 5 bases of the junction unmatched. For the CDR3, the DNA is TGCGCCAGCAGCTTACAGACAGGGGGCAGGACCCAGTACTTC. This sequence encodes CASSLQTGGRTQYF.

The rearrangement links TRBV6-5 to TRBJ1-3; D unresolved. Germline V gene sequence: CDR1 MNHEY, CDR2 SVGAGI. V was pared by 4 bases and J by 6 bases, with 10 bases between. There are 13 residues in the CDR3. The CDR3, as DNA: TGTGCCAGCAGTTCTACTGTGGCAAACACCATATATTTT. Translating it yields CASSSTVANTIYF.

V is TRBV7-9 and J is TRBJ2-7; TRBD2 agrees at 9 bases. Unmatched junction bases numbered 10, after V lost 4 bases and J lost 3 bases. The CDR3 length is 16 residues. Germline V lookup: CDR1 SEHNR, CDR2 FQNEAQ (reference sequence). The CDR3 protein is CASSSLAGATRYEQYF. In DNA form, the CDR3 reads TGTGCCAGCAGCTCGTTAGCGGGAGCCACGCGCTACGAGCAGTACTTC.

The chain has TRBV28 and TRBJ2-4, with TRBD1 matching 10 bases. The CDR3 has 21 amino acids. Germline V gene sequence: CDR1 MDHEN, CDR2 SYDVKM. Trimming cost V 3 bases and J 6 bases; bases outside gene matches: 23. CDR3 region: CASSLGIRDRGRSGQRNIQYF. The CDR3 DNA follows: TGTGCCAGCAGTTTGGGAATCCGGGACAGGGGACGCTCAGGCCAAAGAAACATTCAGTACTTC.

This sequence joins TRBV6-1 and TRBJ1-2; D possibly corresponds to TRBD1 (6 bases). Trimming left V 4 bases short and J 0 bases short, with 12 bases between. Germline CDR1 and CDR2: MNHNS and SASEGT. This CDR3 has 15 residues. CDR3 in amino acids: CASSAQGMANYGYTF. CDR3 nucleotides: TGTGCCAGCAGTGCACAGGGTATGGCTAACTATGGCTACACCTTC.

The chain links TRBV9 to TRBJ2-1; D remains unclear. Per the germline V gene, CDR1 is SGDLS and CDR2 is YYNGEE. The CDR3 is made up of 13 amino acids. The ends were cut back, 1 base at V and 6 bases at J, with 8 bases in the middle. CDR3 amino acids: CASSVSPGNEQFF. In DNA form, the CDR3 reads TGTGCCAGCAGCGTAAGTCCCGGCAATGAGCAGTTCTTC.

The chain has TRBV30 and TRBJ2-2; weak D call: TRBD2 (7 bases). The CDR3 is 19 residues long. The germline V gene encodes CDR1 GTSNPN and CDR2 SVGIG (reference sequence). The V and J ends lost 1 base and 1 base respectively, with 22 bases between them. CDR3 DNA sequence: TGTGCCTGGAGTGGGGGGGGCTCGTCGCGAAACAGGAACACCGGGGAGCTGTTTTTT. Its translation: CAWSGGGSSRNRNTGELFF.

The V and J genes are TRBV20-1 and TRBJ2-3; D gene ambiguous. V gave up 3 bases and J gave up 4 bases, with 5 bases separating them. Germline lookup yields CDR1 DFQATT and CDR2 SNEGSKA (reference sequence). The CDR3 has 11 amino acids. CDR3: CSARTADTQYF. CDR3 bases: TGCAGTGCTAGGACGGCAGATACGCAGTATTTT.

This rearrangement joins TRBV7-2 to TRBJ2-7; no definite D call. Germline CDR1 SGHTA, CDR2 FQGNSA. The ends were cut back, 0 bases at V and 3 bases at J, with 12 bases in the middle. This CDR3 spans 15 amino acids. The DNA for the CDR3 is TGTGCCAGCAGCTTAGCCACCCGGGTCCTCTACGAGCAGTACTTC. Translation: CASSLATRVLYEQYF.

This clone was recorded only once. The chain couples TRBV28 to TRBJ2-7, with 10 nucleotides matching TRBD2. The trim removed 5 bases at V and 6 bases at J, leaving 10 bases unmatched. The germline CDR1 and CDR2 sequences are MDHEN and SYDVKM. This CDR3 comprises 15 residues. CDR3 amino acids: CASSGNLAGVSEQYF. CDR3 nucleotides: TGTGCCAGCAGTGGAAACCTAGCGGGAGTGTCCGAGCAGTACTTC.

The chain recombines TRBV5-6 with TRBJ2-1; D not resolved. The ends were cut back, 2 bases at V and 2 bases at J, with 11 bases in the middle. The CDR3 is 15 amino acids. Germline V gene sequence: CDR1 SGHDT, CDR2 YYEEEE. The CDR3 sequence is CASSFGGRPYNEQFF. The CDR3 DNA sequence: TGTGCCAGCAGCTTCGGCGGACGACCCTACAATGAGCAGTTCTTC.

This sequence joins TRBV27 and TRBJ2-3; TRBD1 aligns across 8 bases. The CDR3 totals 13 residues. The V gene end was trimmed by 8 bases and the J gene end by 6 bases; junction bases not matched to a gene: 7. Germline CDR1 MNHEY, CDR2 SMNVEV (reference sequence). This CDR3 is CASWRTGTDTQYF. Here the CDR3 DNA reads TGTGCCAGCTGGAGGACAGGGACGGATACGCAGTATTTT.

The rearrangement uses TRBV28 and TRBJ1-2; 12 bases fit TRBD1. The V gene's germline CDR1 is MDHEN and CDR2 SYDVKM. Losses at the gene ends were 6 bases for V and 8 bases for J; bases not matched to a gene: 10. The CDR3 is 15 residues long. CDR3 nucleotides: TGTGCCAGCAGCACAGGGGGACAGGGGGCGTGGGGCTACACCTTC. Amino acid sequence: CASSTGGQGAWGYTF.